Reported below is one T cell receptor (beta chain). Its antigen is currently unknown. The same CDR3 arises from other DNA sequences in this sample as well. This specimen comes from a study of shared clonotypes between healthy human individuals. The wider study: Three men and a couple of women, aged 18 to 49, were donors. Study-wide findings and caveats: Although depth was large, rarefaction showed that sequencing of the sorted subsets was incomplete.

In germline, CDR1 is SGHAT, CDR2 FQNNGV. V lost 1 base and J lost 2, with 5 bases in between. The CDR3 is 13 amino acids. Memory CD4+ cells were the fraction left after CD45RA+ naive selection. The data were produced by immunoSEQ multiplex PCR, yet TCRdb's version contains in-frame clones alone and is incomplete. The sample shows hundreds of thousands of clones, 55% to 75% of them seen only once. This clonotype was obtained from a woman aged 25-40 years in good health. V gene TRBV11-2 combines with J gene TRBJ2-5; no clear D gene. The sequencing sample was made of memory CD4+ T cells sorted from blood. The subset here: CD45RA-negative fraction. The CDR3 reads CASSLGLQETQYF. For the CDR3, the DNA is TGTGCCAGCAGCTTAGGATTACAAGAGACCCAGTACTTC.